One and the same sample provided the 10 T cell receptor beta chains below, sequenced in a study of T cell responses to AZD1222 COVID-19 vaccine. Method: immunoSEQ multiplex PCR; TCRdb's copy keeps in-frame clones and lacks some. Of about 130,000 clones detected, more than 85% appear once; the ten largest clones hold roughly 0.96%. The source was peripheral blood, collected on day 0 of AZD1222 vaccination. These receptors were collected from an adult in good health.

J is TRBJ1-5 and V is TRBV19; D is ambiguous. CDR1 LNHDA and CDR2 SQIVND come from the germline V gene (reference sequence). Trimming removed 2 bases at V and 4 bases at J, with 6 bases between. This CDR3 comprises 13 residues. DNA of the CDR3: TGTGCCAGTAGTATAATAGAAAATCAGCCCCAGCATTTT. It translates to CASSIIENQPQHF.

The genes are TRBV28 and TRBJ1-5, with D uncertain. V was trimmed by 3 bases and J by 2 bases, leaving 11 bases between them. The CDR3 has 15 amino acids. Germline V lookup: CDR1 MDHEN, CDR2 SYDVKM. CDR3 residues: CASSFGVRGNQPQHF. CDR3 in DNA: TGTGCCAGCAGTTTTGGGGTGAGAGGCAATCAGCCCCAGCATTTT.

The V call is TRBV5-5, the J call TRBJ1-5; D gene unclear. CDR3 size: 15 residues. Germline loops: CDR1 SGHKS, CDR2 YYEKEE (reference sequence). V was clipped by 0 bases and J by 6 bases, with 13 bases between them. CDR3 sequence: CASSLAEGMGQPQHF. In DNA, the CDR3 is TGTGCCAGCAGCTTGGCCGAGGGAATGGGTCAGCCCCAGCATTTT. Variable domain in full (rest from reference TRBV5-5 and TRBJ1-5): DAGVTQSPTHLIKTRGQQVTLRCSPISGHKSVSWYQQVLGQGPQFIFQYYEKEERGRGNFPDRFSARQFPNYSSELNVNALLLGDSALYLCASSLAEGMGQPQHFGDGTRLSIL.

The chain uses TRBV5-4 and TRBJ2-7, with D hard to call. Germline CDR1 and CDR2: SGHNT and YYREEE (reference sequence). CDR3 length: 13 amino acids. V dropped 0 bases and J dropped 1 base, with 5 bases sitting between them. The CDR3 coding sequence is TGTGCCAGCAGCTTGGACTATTCCTACGAGCAGTACTTC. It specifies CASSLDYSYEQYF.

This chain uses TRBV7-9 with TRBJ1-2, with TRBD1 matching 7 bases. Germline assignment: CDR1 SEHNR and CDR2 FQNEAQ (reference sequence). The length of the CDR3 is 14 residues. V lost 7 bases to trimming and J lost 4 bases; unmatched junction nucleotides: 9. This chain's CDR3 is CASTPQGRPYGYTF. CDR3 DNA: TGTGCCAGCACCCCACAGGGGAGACCCTATGGCTACACCTTC.

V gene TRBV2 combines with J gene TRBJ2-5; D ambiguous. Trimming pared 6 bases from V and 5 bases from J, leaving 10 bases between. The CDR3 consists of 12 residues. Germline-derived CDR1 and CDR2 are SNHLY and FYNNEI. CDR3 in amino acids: CASRTTGETQYF. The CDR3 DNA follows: TGTGCCAGCAGGACCACCGGGGAGACCCAGTACTTC.

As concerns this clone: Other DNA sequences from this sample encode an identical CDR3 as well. The CDR3 here is CASSIQANTEAFF. CDR3 in DNA: TGTGCCAGTAGTATCCAAGCGAACACTGAAGCTTTCTTT. This chain links TRBV19 with TRBJ1-1; unclear D gene. The CDR3 consists of 13 residues. Trimming left V 3 bases short and J 1 base short, with 6 bases between. The germline CDR1 and CDR2 sequences are LNHDA and SQIVND (reference sequence).

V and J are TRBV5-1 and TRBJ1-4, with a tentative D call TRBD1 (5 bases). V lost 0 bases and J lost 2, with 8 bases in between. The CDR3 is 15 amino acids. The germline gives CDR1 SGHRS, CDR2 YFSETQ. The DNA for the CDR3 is TGCGCCAGCAGCTTGGAGGGACCCACTAATGAAAAACTGTTTTTT. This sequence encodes CASSLEGPTNEKLFF.

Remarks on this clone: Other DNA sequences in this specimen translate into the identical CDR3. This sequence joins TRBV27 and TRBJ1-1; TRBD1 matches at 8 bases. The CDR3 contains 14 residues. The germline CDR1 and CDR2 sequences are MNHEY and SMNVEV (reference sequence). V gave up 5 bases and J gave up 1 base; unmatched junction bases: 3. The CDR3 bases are TGTGCCAGCAGTCCCGGACAGGGGAACACTGAAGCTTTCTTT. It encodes CASSPGQGNTEAFF.

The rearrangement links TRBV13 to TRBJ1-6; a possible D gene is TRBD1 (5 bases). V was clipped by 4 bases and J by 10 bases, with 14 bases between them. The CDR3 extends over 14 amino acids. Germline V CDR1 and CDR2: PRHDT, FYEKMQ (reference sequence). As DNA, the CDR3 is TGTGCCAGCAGCTCCGGGTCCCAGGGATCACCCCTCCACTTT. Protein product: CASSSGSQGSPLHF.